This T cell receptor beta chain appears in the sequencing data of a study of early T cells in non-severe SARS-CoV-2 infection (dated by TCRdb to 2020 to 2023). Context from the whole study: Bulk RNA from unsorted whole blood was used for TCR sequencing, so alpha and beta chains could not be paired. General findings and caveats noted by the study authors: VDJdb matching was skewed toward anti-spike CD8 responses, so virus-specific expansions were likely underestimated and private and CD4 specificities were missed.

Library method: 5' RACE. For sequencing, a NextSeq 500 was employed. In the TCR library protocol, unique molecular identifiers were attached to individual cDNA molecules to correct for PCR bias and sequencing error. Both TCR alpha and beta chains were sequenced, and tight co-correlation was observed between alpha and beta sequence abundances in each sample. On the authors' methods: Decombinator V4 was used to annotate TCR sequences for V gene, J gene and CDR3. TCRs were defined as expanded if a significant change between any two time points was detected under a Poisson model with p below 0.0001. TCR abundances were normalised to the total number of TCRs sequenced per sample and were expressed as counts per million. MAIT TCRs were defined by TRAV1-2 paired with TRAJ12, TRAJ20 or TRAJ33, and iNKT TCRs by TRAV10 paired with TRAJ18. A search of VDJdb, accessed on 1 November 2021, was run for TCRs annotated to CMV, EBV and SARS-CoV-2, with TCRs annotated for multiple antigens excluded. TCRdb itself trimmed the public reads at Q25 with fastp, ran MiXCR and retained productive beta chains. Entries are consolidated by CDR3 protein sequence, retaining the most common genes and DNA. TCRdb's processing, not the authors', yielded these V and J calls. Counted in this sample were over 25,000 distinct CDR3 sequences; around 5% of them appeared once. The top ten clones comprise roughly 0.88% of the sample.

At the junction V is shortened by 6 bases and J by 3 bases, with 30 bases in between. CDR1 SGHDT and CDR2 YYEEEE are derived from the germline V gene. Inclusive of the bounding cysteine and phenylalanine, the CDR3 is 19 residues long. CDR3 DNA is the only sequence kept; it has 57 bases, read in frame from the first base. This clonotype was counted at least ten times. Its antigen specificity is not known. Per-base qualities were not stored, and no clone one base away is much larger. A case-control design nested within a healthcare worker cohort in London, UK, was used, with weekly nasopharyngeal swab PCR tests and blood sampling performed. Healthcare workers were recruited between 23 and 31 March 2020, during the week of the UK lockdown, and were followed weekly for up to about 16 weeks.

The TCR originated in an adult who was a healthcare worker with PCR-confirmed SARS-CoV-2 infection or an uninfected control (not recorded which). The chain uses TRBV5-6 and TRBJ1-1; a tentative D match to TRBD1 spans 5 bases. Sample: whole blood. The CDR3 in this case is CASTPRRGQRRSVHTEAFF. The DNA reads TGTGCCAGCACTCCCCGGAGGGGCCAAAGAAGAAGTGTTCACACTGAAGCTTTCTTT.